This T cell receptor (beta chain) was documented in a study of T cell repertoires in cytomegalovirus infection (dated by TCRdb to about 2019). Describing the broader study: Peptide stimulations targeted recently identified HLA-C-restricted CMV epitopes, whose presentation resists viral immunomodulation, together with well-studied HLA-B-restricted epitopes. Donor HLA type was relevant to the analysis, because carriage of CMV infection together with the matching HLA type was indicated by public TCR beta signatures.

This sample's treatment or condition label indicates: in vitro stimulation with specific CMV peptide epitopes to enrich CMV-specific T cells. For sequencing, an Illumina HiSeq 1500 was employed. Starting from the raw public reads, TCRdb applied fastp trimming at Q25, assembled clones with MiXCR and retained in-frame beta chains. Identical CDR3 protein sequences are pooled into one entry, listed with their most common genes and DNA. The sample profile shows about half a million distinct CDR3 sequences; around 30% of them were found once. In total, the top ten clones hold under 20% of the sample. The study at large found these results: In the ex vivo response, HLA-C-restricted CMV-specific TCR beta clonotypes were dominant, and in two of eight donors the single most frequent clonotype came from this HLA-C-restricted group. In both this cohort and an independent roughly 350-donor cohort, the cumulative frequency of public TCR beta family members distinguished carriers of CMV infection plus the relevant HLA type.

On this clonotype itself: It has no known antigen specificity. There are no base qualities to consult, and no much larger clone falls within one base.

Trimming at the junction amounts to 4 bases on V and 2 bases on J, and the germline ends lie 12 bases apart. CDR1 and CDR2 were assigned from the germline V gene (reference sequence) as LNHDA and SQIVND. The CDR3, from cysteine to phenylalanine, totals 15 residues. The only DNA kept is the CDR3, 45 bases in frame from the first base. The specimen was cultured PBMCs, collected from culture after CMV antigen stimulation. The source of this sequence is a human donor in good health (CMV status not recorded). Some clones in this sample may be carry-over from other donors' samples. The chain was built from TRBV19 and TRBJ2-1, with no reliable assignment of the D segment. The CDR3 reads CASSTLALPYNEQFF. The DNA is TGTGCCAGTAGTACCCTCGCCTTGCCCTACAATGAGCAGTTCTTC.